These 17 T cell receptor beta chains share one sample of origin, sequenced in a study of blood T cell repertoires in COVID-19 (dated by TCRdb to 2020 to 2021). Libraries were built with the immunoSEQ multiplex PCR assay. What TCRdb holds here is the immuneACCESS table cut down to in-frame rearrangements. Part of the clones is not present; checked against another copy, under half of the missing clones reflect an unresolved V gene, and the others are unexplained. Present in this sample are about 130,000 clones, approximately 80% of which were seen just once. Together, the top ten hold approximately 8.4% of the sample. The sample was PBMCs or T cells enriched from blood (not recorded which). All receptors come from a man in his fifties or sixties who had recovered from COVID-19.

CDR3 coding DNA: TGTGCCAGCAGTTTGGGGGGTGGGATGAACACTGAAGCTTTCTTT. It specifies CASSLGGGMNTEAFF. This sequence joins TRBV28 and TRBJ1-1; D possibly corresponds to TRBD1 (5 bases). CDR1 is MDHEN and CDR2 is SYDVKM in the germline V gene. The CDR3 length is 15 residues. The V and J ends lost 3 bases and 0 bases respectively, with 11 bases between them.

This clone was seen a single time. The genes are TRBV6-5 and TRBJ1-2; tentatively, D is TRBD1 (5 bases). Trimming removed 6 bases from V and 1 base from J, with 9 bases in between. The CDR3 length is 13 residues. Germline V CDR1 and CDR2: MNHEY, SVGAGI. For the CDR3, the DNA is TGTGCCAGCAGAAAACAGGATAACTATGGCTACACCTTC. It yields the protein CASRKQDNYGYTF.

The V call is TRBV18, the J call TRBJ2-2; maybe TRBD1 (6 bases). CDR3 size: 15 residues. CDR1 is KGHSH and CDR2 is LQKENI in the germline V gene. Trimming took off 4 bases at V and 0 bases at J, with 9 bases between the two ends. CDR3 sequence reads: CASSLGQPNTGELFF. The CDR3 DNA is TGTGCCAGCTCACTTGGACAGCCGAACACCGGGGAGCTGTTTTTT.

The chain carries TRBV27 and TRBJ1-6, with TRBD1 matching over 8 bases. Trimming took 5 bases from V and 7 from J; bases not matched to a gene: 10. Germline assignment: CDR1 MNHEY and CDR2 SMNVEV (reference sequence). This CDR3 comprises 16 residues. The CDR3 DNA follows: TGTGCCAGCAGTGCCCAGACAGGGGCCAGAAATTCACCCCTCCACTTT. Translating gives CASSAQTGARNSPLHF.

The chain is built from TRBV5-5 and TRBJ1-4, with D perhaps matching TRBD1 (5 bases). Germline assignment: CDR1 SGHKS and CDR2 YYEKEE (reference sequence). The V and J ends lost 4 bases and 4 bases respectively, with 17 bases between them. The CDR3 length is 16 residues. The CDR3 sequence: CASSRADGGFNEKLFF. For the CDR3, the DNA is TGTGCCAGCAGCCGGGCGGACGGGGGATTTAATGAAAAACTGTTTTTT.

Concerning this clone itself: The junction shows a germline mismatch at one end, possibly a read error. The V gene is TRBV10-1, the J gene TRBJ1-2; TRBD1 matches 10 bases. The CDR3 sequence is 13 residues long. Germline-derived CDR1 and CDR2 are WNHNN and SYGVQD (reference sequence). The CDR3 DNA is TGCGCCAGCAGAGCCGGGACAGGGGACGCCATGGCCTTC. Residues: CASRAGTGDAMAF.

The chain combines TRBV19 with TRBJ2-3, with TRBD1 identical over 12 bases. CDR3 length: 15 amino acids. The junction had 5 bases not matched to a gene; V was cut back by 6 bases and J by 4 bases. Per the germline V gene, CDR1 is LNHDA and CDR2 is SQIVND (reference sequence). The CDR3 bases are TGTGCCAGTAGGTGGGGACAGGGGGCTGCAGATACGCAGTATTTT. This gives the protein CASRWGQGAADTQYF.

The V call is TRBV30, the J call TRBJ1-3; D remains unclear. Germline CDR1 reads GTSNPN; CDR2 reads SVGIG (reference sequence). The CDR3 length is 12 residues. Trimming cost V 6 bases and J 0 bases, with 6 bases left between them. This CDR3 is CACHNSGNTIYF. In DNA, the CDR3 is TGTGCCTGTCACAACTCTGGAAACACCATATATTTT.

The chain recombines TRBV6-5 with TRBJ1-2; D call uncertain. Looked up from germline, CDR1 is MNHEY and CDR2 is SVGAGI. Trimming shortened V by 7 bases and J by 2 bases, and 11 bases separated the two germline ends. There are 13 residues in the CDR3. This CDR3 is CASILDGNYGYTF. The CDR3 DNA is TGTGCCAGCATATTAGACGGGAACTATGGCTACACCTTC.

The rearrangement uses TRBV7-9 and TRBJ2-7; 7 bases align to TRBD1. This CDR3 contains 13 residues. The germline gives CDR1 SEHNR, CDR2 FQNEAQ (reference sequence). V was clipped by 5 bases and J by 3 bases; unmatched bases: 4. CDR3 DNA sequence: TGTGCCAGCAGCGAAGGGACAGACTACGAGCAGTACTTC. Its translation is CASSEGTDYEQYF.

This chain joins TRBV29-1 and TRBJ2-3; 9 bases map to TRBD1. The CDR3 spans 14 residues. Per the germline V gene, CDR1 is SQVTM and CDR2 is ANQGSEA. Trimming cost V 6 bases and J 2 bases; bases outside gene matches: 6. CDR3 region: CSVKQGAATDTQYF. In nucleotides, the CDR3 is TGCAGCGTAAAACAGGGGGCCGCCACAGATACGCAGTATTTT.

The V gene is TRBV4-3, the J gene TRBJ1-6; unclear D gene. The CDR3 covers 15 residues. The V gene lost 3 bases and the J gene lost 8 bases, with 14 bases spanning the gap. Germline V CDR1 and CDR2: LGHNA, YSLEER. CDR3 loop: CASSHALHVDSPLHF. Written as DNA, the CDR3 is TGCGCCAGCAGCCATGCGCTTCACGTCGATTCACCCCTCCACTTT.

The gene calls are TRBV11-2 and TRBJ1-2; the D gene is possibly TRBD1 (5 bases). V shed 5 bases and J shed 4 bases, with 20 bases lying between them. Germline loops: CDR1 SGHAT, CDR2 FQNNGV. The CDR3 covers 16 residues. Here the CDR3 reads CASSQASRGNTYGYTF. DNA of the CDR3: TGTGCCAGCAGCCAGGCTTCAAGGGGCAATACCTATGGCTACACCTTC.

The chain couples TRBV11-2 to TRBJ1-2, with 7 positions matching TRBD1. The V and J ends lost 5 bases and 4 bases, in that order; junction bases with no gene match: 7. Germline assignment: CDR1 SGHAT and CDR2 FQNNGV. CDR3 length: 14 amino acids. The CDR3 here is CASSQRQGGYGYTF. The CDR3 DNA is TGTGCCAGCAGCCAGCGACAGGGCGGCTATGGCTACACCTTC.

J is TRBJ1-4 and V is TRBV5-1, with TRBD1 matching 8 bases. In germline, CDR1 is SGHRS, CDR2 YFSETQ. The trim removed 1 base at V and 7 bases at J, leaving 6 bases unmatched. This CDR3 has 15 residues. In nucleotides, the CDR3 is TGCGCCAGCAGCTTGTGGTCCGGGACAGGTGAAAAACTGTTTTTT. Its protein product is CASSLWSGTGEKLFF.

V is TRBV10-2 and J is TRBJ1-3, with 7 bases lining up with TRBD1. V gave up 6 bases and J gave up 0 bases; unmatched junction bases: 5. The CDR3 sequence is 15 residues long. Germline CDR1 WSHSY, CDR2 SAAADI. The CDR3 DNA sequence: TGCGCCAGCAGGGGGACAGCCACCTCTGGAAACACCATATATTTT. This encodes CASRGTATSGNTIYF.

The chain links TRBV28 to TRBJ1-5; the D is unclear. This CDR3 is built from 16 residues. In germline, CDR1 is MDHEN, CDR2 SYDVKM. V lost 2 bases, J lost 0 bases, and 11 bases lay in between. CDR3 sequence: CASSLAIGDSNQPQHF. The CDR3 DNA follows: TGTGCCAGCAGTTTAGCTATCGGGGATAGCAATCAGCCCCAGCATTTT.